Each of the 20 T cell receptor beta chains below was sequenced from the same sample in a study of graft-versus-host responses after intestinal transplantation. Antigens of these TCRs are unknown. Clones were sequenced by immunoSEQ multiplex PCR, and TCRdb holds only the in-frame ones, with some missing. The repertoire consists of around 25,000 clones, with roughly 80% occurring once and the leading ten covering 0.7%. This specimen consisted of unstimulated CD4+ T cells sorted from spleen or lymph node cells, obtained before intestinal transplant. Every receptor here comes from a human donor who received an intestinal transplant.

The V and J genes are TRBV29-1 and TRBJ1-3; D remains unclear. The CDR3 spans 13 residues. CDR1 and CDR2 (germline): SQVTM, ANQGSEA. V was pared by 4 bases and J by 2 bases, with 9 bases between. CDR3 in DNA: TGCAGCGTTGGGACGGATGCTGGAAACACCATATATTTT. Amino acid sequence: CSVGTDAGNTIYF.

The chain carries TRBV6-4 and TRBJ2-1, with 8 bases aligning to TRBD2. The J segment lost 7 bases and the V segment lost 6 bases, leaving 5 bases of the junction unmatched. There are 13 residues in the CDR3. CDR1 MRHNA and CDR2 SNTAGT come from the germline V gene. The CDR3 spells CASSGGAWNEQFF. Here the CDR3 DNA reads TGTGCCAGCAGCGGGGGGGCCTGGAATGAGCAGTTCTTC.

The genes are TRBV27 and TRBJ2-7; D gene unclear. The germline V gene encodes CDR1 MNHEY and CDR2 SMNVEV (reference sequence). The ends were cut back, 3 bases at V and 0 bases at J, with 12 bases in the middle. This CDR3 region has 15 residues. CDR3 amino acids: CASSFRSENSYEQYF. The CDR3, as DNA: TGTGCCAGCAGTTTTAGGTCCGAGAACTCCTACGAGCAGTACTTC.

The V gene is TRBV6-1, the J gene TRBJ1-3, with 9 bases identical to TRBD1. V was clipped by 3 bases and J by 5 bases; unmatched bases: 11. Germline V gene sequence: CDR1 MNHNS, CDR2 SASEGT. This CDR3 is built from 17 residues. CDR3 protein: CASSDPLAGTGRNTIYF. The CDR3, as DNA: TGTGCCAGCAGTGACCCGTTAGCCGGGACAGGGCGAAACACCATATATTTT.

This clone was seen a single time. This sequence joins TRBV5-1 and TRBJ1-3; 7 bases fit TRBD1. The CDR3 length is 13 residues. From germline, CDR1 is SGHRS and CDR2 YFSETQ. J lost 11 bases, V lost 3 bases, and 8 bases had no gene match. CDR3 in DNA: TGCGCCAGCAGCTCACCGACAGGGACGGCCATATATTTT. As protein: CASSSPTGTAIYF.

The rearrangement links TRBV19 to TRBJ1-1; TRBD1 might be the D (5 bases). V was shortened by 3 bases and J by 5 bases, with 16 bases between the two germline ends. This CDR3 has 15 amino acids. CDR1 and CDR2 (germline): LNHDA, SQIVND (reference sequence). CDR3 nucleotide sequence: TGTGCCAGTAGTATTGGGCAGGGAAGATATACTGAAGCTTTCTTT. This sequence encodes CASSIGQGRYTEAFF.

The chain joins TRBV6-1 to TRBJ2-1; 7 bases match TRBD1. Trimming removed 2 bases from V and 1 base from J; junction bases left unmatched: 8. The CDR3 has 17 amino acids. The germline CDR1 and CDR2 sequences are MNHNS and SASEGT. In DNA, the CDR3 is TGTGCCAGCAGTGAAAATACAGGGGTGGGATCCTACAATGAGCAGTTCTTC. This codes for CASSENTGVGSYNEQFF.

J is TRBJ2-3 and V is TRBV10-3; TRBD2 agrees at 16 bases. The CDR3 totals 16 residues. V lost 6 bases and J lost 3; bases outside the gene matches: 3. Germline CDR1 and CDR2: ENHRY and SYGVKD. CDR3 amino acids: CAISGTSGRGTDTQYF. For the CDR3, the DNA is TGTGCCATCAGCGGGACTAGCGGGAGGGGAACAGATACGCAGTATTTT.

The DNA of the CDR3 is TGCGCCAGCAGCGTACTCCTGAACACTGAAGCTTTCTTT. Translation gives CASSVLLNTEAFF. The rearrangement links TRBV5-1 to TRBJ1-1; no reliable D call. Germline CDR1 is SGHRS and CDR2 is YFSETQ. This CDR3 contains 13 residues. The ends were cut back, 4 bases at V and 0 bases at J, with 7 bases in the middle.

V and J are TRBV6-5 and TRBJ2-7; the D is unclear. Germline values: CDR1 MNHEY, CDR2 SVGAGI. The CDR3 covers 16 residues. V was trimmed by 0 bases and J by 0 bases, leaving 12 bases between them. The CDR3 is CASSYSPYPTSYEQYF. Here the CDR3 DNA reads TGTGCCAGCAGTTACTCGCCGTACCCAACCTCCTACGAGCAGTACTTC.

The chain employs TRBV5-1 and TRBJ2-3, with 15 bases identical to TRBD2. Looked up from germline, CDR1 is SGHRS and CDR2 is YFSETQ. Losses at the gene ends were 6 bases for V and 3 bases for J; bases not matched to a gene: 8. The length of the CDR3 is 17 residues. CDR3 nucleotides: TGCGCCAGCAATCTGGGACTAGCGGGGGGAATTACAGATACGCAGTATTTT. Translation gives CASNLGLAGGITDTQYF.

This sequence joins TRBV5-1 and TRBJ2-3; 15 bases line up with TRBD2. V trimming: 2 bases; J trimming: 2 bases; junction bases outside the gene matches: 9. Germline values: CDR1 SGHRS, CDR2 YFSETQ. The CDR3 covers 19 residues. In nucleotides, the CDR3 is TGCGCCAGCAGCTTTTCAGGACTAGCGGGAGGGCCCTACACAGATACGCAGTATTTT. Protein sequence: CASSFSGLAGGPYTDTQYF.

The chain carries TRBV10-3 and TRBJ1-1, with 9 positions matching TRBD1. The CDR3 is 13 amino acids. Germline loops: CDR1 ENHRY, CDR2 SYGVKD. The junction had 3 bases not matched to a gene; V was cut back by 6 bases and J by 4 bases. CDR3 residues: CAIRMTGGTEAFF. The DNA of the CDR3 is TGTGCCATCAGGATGACAGGGGGCACTGAAGCTTTCTTT.

The chain uses TRBV10-3 and TRBJ1-1; TRBD1 matches 9 bases. J was trimmed by 3 bases and V by 4 bases; bases with no gene match: 0. Germline V lookup: CDR1 ENHRY, CDR2 SYGVKD. This CDR3 is 13 amino acids long. The CDR3 coding sequence is TGTGCCATCAGTGGGACAGGGGACACTGAAGCTTTCTTT. Translated: CAISGTGDTEAFF.

This sequence joins TRBV7-9 and TRBJ1-3, with D maybe TRBD1 (5 bases). This CDR3 has 15 amino acids. V was clipped by 1 base and J by 3 bases, with 10 bases between them. The germline gives CDR1 SEHNR, CDR2 FQNEAQ (reference sequence). CDR3 loop: CASSLVLDNGNTIYF. CDR3 nucleotide sequence: TGTGCCAGCAGCTTAGTCTTGGACAATGGAAACACCATATATTTT.

The chain couples TRBV6-1 to TRBJ1-1, with TRBD1 matching over 8 bases. This CDR3 comprises 15 residues. Losses at the gene ends were 5 bases for V and 5 bases for J; bases not matched to a gene: 10. Germline V gene data show CDR1 as MNHNS and CDR2 as SASEGT. In nucleotides, the CDR3 is TGTGCCAGCAGTCTCGTACAGGGGGTAAGGACTGAAGCTTTCTTT. Translation: CASSLVQGVRTEAFF.

This chain links TRBV2 with TRBJ1-1, with TRBD1 matching 9 bases. The CDR3 spans 14 residues. Germline CDR1 and CDR2: SNHLY and FYNNEI. Trimming at V came to 8 bases and at J to 5 bases, leaving 9 bases not matched to a gene. This CDR3 is CASGTGGAGTEAFF. Written as DNA, the CDR3 is TGTGCCAGCGGAACAGGGGGCGCGGGGACTGAAGCTTTCTTT.

A few counts support this clone. The rearrangement uses TRBV6-5 and TRBJ2-7; D remains unclear. CDR3 length: 11 amino acids. Between the trimmed V and J ends, which lost 6 bases and 3 bases, there was a span of 6 bases. From germline, CDR1 is MNHEY and CDR2 SVGAGI. In DNA, the CDR3 is TGTGCCAGCAGCTCTTTCTACGAGCAGTACTTC. Its translation: CASSSFYEQYF.

This clone was seen only once. The chain is built from TRBV2 and TRBJ2-3, with TRBD2 identical over 10 bases. Looked up from germline, CDR1 is SNHLY and CDR2 is FYNNEI. The ends lost 6 bases at V and 0 bases at J; junction bases unmatched: 3. This CDR3 comprises 15 residues. Here the CDR3 DNA reads TGTGCCAGCAGAATGGGACTAGCGAGCACAGATACGCAGTATTTT. It yields the protein CASRMGLASTDTQYF. Combining the CDR3 with reference TRBV2 and TRBJ2-3 gives the whole variable domain EPEVTQTPSHQVTQMGQEVILRCVPISNHLYFYWYRQILGQKVEFLVSFYNNEISEKSEIFDDQFSVERPDGSNFTLKIRSTKLEDSAMYFCASRMGLASTDTQYFGPGTRLTVL.

This sequence joins TRBV27 and TRBJ1-4; no reliable D call. The CDR3 consists of 14 residues. V was trimmed by 4 bases and J by 7 bases, leaving 13 bases between them. Germline V lookup: CDR1 MNHEY, CDR2 SMNVEV (reference sequence). CDR3 residues: CASSSPGRSEKLFF. CDR3 nucleotides: TGTGCCAGCAGTTCCCCGGGTAGGAGTGAAAAACTGTTTTTT.